Listed here are 16 T cell receptor beta chains from one sample, sequenced in a study of T cells after yellow fever vaccination. Using its own MiXCR run on the 5' RACE reads, TCRdb lists one record per CDR3 protein. The repertoire holds 130,000 or so distinct CDR3 sequences, around 15% seen once, with roughly 41% in the top ten. The sample here was CD8+ T cells sorted from PBMCs, taken 5 days after the yellow fever booster vaccination. The receptors derive from a man aged 18 to 30 who received the YFV17D yellow fever vaccine.

This clonotype was seen a handful of times. The V call is TRBV4-1, the J call TRBJ1-1, with a weak D call TRBD1 (6 bases). Germline CDR1 reads MGHRA; CDR2 reads YSYEKL. Trimming stripped 0 bases from V and 4 bases from J, with 9 bases between. This CDR3 spans 14 amino acids. The CDR3 DNA reads TGCGCCAGCAGCCAAGATCCCAGGGGCACTGAAGCTTTCTTT. Translated: CASSQDPRGTEAFF.

The V call is TRBV5-1, the J call TRBJ2-1; no reliable D call. V was trimmed by 0 bases and J by 6 bases, leaving 4 bases between them. Germline V CDR1 and CDR2: SGHRS, YFSETQ. The CDR3 length is 12 residues. CDR3 protein: CASSLEVNEQFF. The CDR3 DNA reads as TGCGCCAGCAGCTTGGAAGTCAATGAGCAGTTCTTC.

A few counts support this clonotype. The genes are TRBV7-8 and TRBJ1-2, with no clear D. The length of the CDR3 is 13 residues. The germline V gene has CDR1 SGHVS and CDR2 FQNEAQ. The V end lost 8 bases, the J end lost 4 bases, and 14 bases lay between the germline ends. The CDR3, as DNA: TGTGCCAGCGTGGCCGGCGTCGGCTATGGCTACACCTTC. This codes for CASVAGVGYGYTF.

This clonotype was counted between two and nine times. This chain's CDR3 is CASSFGGQETQYF. CDR3 nucleotide sequence: TGTGCCAGCAGTTTCGGAGGCCAAGAGACCCAGTACTTC. V gene TRBV6-6 combines with J gene TRBJ2-5; D is possibly TRBD2 (5 bases). Germline lookup yields CDR1 MNHNY and CDR2 SVGAGI (reference sequence). The CDR3 is 13 residues long. V gave up 4 bases and J gave up 1 base, with 7 bases separating them.

The chain recombines TRBV29-1 with TRBJ2-5; D is possibly TRBD2 (7 bases). Germline V gene sequence: CDR1 SQVTM, CDR2 ANQGSEA. The CDR3 is 15 amino acids. The V end lost 1 base, the J end lost 2 bases, and 14 bases lay between the germline ends. CDR3 bases: TGCAGCGTTGAAGTTGGCAGGGGAGGGCAAGAGACCCAGTACTTC. Translating gives CSVEVGRGGQETQYF.

The genes are TRBV5-6 and TRBJ1-5, with D perhaps TRBD1 (6 bases). CDR3 length: 13 residues. V shed 2 bases and J shed 4 bases, with 7 bases lying between them. The V gene's germline CDR1 is SGHDT and CDR2 YYEEEE. CDR3 protein: CASSLQGNQPQHF. The DNA for the CDR3 is TGTGCCAGCAGCTTACAGGGAAATCAGCCCCAGCATTTT.

The chain has TRBV7-3 and TRBJ2-6; no definite D call. Trimming removed 3 bases at V and 0 bases at J, with 6 bases between. Germline-derived CDR1 and CDR2 are SGHTA and FQGTGA. The CDR3 extends over 15 amino acids. The CDR3 is CASSLGFSGANVLTF. CDR3 nucleotides: TGTGCCAGCAGCTTGGGGTTCTCTGGGGCCAACGTCCTGACTTTC.

This clonotype has a handful of counts. The rearrangement uses TRBV12-3 or TRBV12-4 and TRBJ2-7; 7 bases are a match to TRBD1. This CDR3 has 12 amino acids. V shed 5 bases and J 6 bases; nucleotides not matched to a gene: 4. The CDR3 is CASSPTGIEQYV. CDR3 DNA: TGTGCCAGCAGTCCGACAGGGATCGAGCAGTACGTC.

The chain combines TRBV7-9 with TRBJ2-1, with TRBD2 matching 9 bases. The CDR3 sequence is 15 residues long. V dropped 5 bases and J dropped 5; count of bases not matched to a gene: 7. Germline V CDR1 and CDR2: SEHNR, FQNEAQ (reference sequence). CDR3 nucleotide sequence: TGTGCCAGCAGCCCCCGGGGCGGGGGGGACAATGAGCAGTTCTTC. Translated: CASSPRGGGDNEQFF.

This chain uses TRBV4-2 with TRBJ2-5; 7 positions agree with TRBD2. The V gene end was trimmed by 0 bases and the J gene end by 10 bases; junction bases not matched to a gene: 17. Germline V gives CDR1 LGHNA, CDR2 YNFKEQ. CDR3 length equals 17 residues. CDR3 DNA: TGTGCCAGCAGCCAAGATTTTGGCGGGGGTCCCCGGGGGAGCCAGTACTTC. Protein sequence: CASSQDFGGGPRGSQYF.

The chain links TRBV10-3 to TRBJ2-7, with D maybe TRBD2 (5 bases). CDR3 length equals 11 residues. Deletions cut 8 bases from V and 7 bases from J, with 12 bases between. The germline V gene encodes CDR1 ENHRY and CDR2 SYGVKD. The DNA for the CDR3 is TGTGCCATCTCTTCCGGGGATGAGCAGTACGTC. Translation: CAISSGDEQYV.

The gene calls are TRBV19 and TRBJ2-1; the match to TRBD2 covers 7 bases. The J segment lost 2 bases and the V segment lost 3 bases, leaving 7 bases of the junction unmatched. The germline gives CDR1 LNHDA, CDR2 SQIVND (reference sequence). The CDR3 is 16 amino acids. This CDR3 reads CASSIPGTSAYNEQFF. In DNA, the CDR3 is TGTGCCAGTAGTATCCCCGGCACTAGCGCCTACAATGAGCAGTTCTTC.

This clonotype occurred a few times. The chain recombines TRBV29-1 with TRBJ2-1, with TRBD1 matching over 12 bases. The junction had 17 bases not matched to a gene; V was cut back by 7 bases and J by 10 bases. CDR1 and CDR2 from the germline V gene are SQVTM and ANQGSEA. The CDR3 is made up of 16 amino acids. In nucleotides, the CDR3 is TGCAGCGGACAGGGGACAGGGGGCGAGGACGGAGTCGAGCAGTTCTTC. This sequence encodes CSGQGTGGEDGVEQFF.

In its sample, this clonotype was seen many times. This chain joins TRBV15 and TRBJ2-2, with D uncertain. CDR3 length: 14 residues. V was pared by 0 bases and J by 4 bases, with 6 bases between. Germline values: CDR1 LNHNV, CDR2 YYDKDF (reference sequence). CDR3 in amino acids: CATSRDRGTGELFF. In DNA, the CDR3 is TGTGCCACCAGCAGAGATCGTGGCACCGGGGAGCTGTTTTTT.

This clonotype was recorded a few times. The rearrangement links TRBV19 to TRBJ1-2; D remains unclear. The germline V gene encodes CDR1 LNHDA and CDR2 SQIVND (reference sequence). The CDR3 totals 12 residues. DNA for the CDR3: TGTCGGCCAGGTCCCACGGACCGTGGCTACACCTTC. Translating it yields CRPGPTDRGYTF.

This clonotype was counted between two and nine times. V usage is TRBV20-1 and J usage is TRBJ1-4, with a possible D match to TRBD1 (6 bases). This CDR3 has 15 amino acids. Trimming stripped 4 bases from V and 7 bases from J, with 19 bases between. Germline V gene lookup returns CDR1 DFQATT and CDR2 SNEGSKA (reference sequence). The CDR3, as DNA: TGCAGTGCTACACTTATACAGGGATTCGGTGAAAAACTGTTTTTT. It specifies CSATLIQGFGEKLFF.